Presented here are 25 T cell receptor beta chains from one specimen sequenced in a study of blood T cells in healthy people across ages. A second about 7 to 12 cycle PCR used barcoded and J-beta primers. TCRdb called the 5' RACE reads again in MiXCR, with one record for every CDR3 protein. The profile shows 1.5 million to 2 million distinct CDR3 sequences, roughly 49% of them singletons. Sequenced material: blood. These receptors originate from a woman aged 35 to 49 in good health.

The chain carries TRBV11-2 and TRBJ2-3; 8 nucleotides line up with TRBD2. With 2 bases clipped from V and 2 bases from J, the junction kept 6 bases outside the gene matches. The CDR3 is 16 residues long. Looked up from germline, CDR1 is SGHAT and CDR2 is FQNNGV. CDR3 region: CASSLRAGEFTDTQYF. CDR3 in DNA: TGTGCCAGCAGCTTAAGAGCGGGGGAGTTCACAGATACGCAGTATTTT.

This clonotype was observed once. The chain couples TRBV28 to TRBJ1-2; 7 bases are shared with TRBD1. CDR3 length: 16 amino acids. Germline CDR1 reads MDHEN; CDR2 reads SYDVKM. Trimming removed 4 bases from V and 3 bases from J; junction bases left unmatched: 11. The CDR3, as DNA: TGTGCCAGCAGTTGCCCAAACAGGGGATGGCACTATGGCTACACCTTC. Its protein product is CASSCPNRGWHYGYTF.

This chain links TRBV9 with TRBJ2-3, with unresolved D. This CDR3 contains 14 residues. Germline CDR1 is SGDLS and CDR2 is YYNGEE. Trimming stripped 0 bases from V and 6 bases from J, with 11 bases between. The CDR3 is CASSVVPSADTQYF. In DNA form, the CDR3 reads TGTGCCAGCAGCGTAGTCCCAAGCGCGGATACGCAGTATTTT.

J is TRBJ2-3 and V is TRBV27; D is unclear. Germline V gene data show CDR1 as MNHEY and CDR2 as SMNVEV (reference sequence). Deletions cut 8 bases from V and 5 bases from J, with 8 bases between. CDR3 length equals 11 residues. The CDR3 region is CASVKGDTQYF. CDR3 nucleotide sequence: TGTGCCAGCGTTAAGGGAGATACGCAGTATTTT.

This clonotype was observed a handful of times. The chain couples TRBV28 to TRBJ2-4, with D maybe TRBD1 (6 bases). Germline CDR1 reads MDHEN; CDR2 reads SYDVKM. The ends were cut back, 2 bases at V and 0 bases at J, with 17 bases in the middle. CDR3 length: 18 amino acids. DNA of the CDR3: TGTGCCAGCAGTTTAAGGCCCGACAGGACCATAGCCAAAAACATTCAGTACTTC. Amino acids: CASSLRPDRTIAKNIQYF.

This chain links TRBV7-2 with TRBJ2-1; 10 bases align to TRBD2. Germline V CDR1 and CDR2: SGHTA, FQGNSA. V shed 2 bases and J 0 bases; nucleotides not matched to a gene: 10. This CDR3 region has 19 residues. The CDR3 DNA sequence: TGTGCCAGCAGCTTAATGTCTAGCGGGGGCCTGAGCTCCTACAATGAGCAGTTCTTC. This encodes CASSLMSSGGLSSYNEQFF.

The rearrangement joins TRBV7-2 to TRBJ2-3; 10 nucleotides match TRBD2. CDR1 SGHTA and CDR2 FQGNSA come from the germline V gene. Trimming took 5 bases from V and 0 from J; bases not matched to a gene: 5. There are 16 residues in the CDR3. The CDR3 region is CASSTTSGDSTDTQYF. In nucleotides, the CDR3 is TGTGCCAGCAGCACAACTAGCGGGGATAGCACAGATACGCAGTATTTT.

V and J are TRBV19 and TRBJ2-3; no definite D call. Between the trimmed V and J ends, which lost 7 bases and 2 bases, there was a span of 10 bases. The germline gives CDR1 LNHDA, CDR2 SQIVND (reference sequence). The CDR3 extends over 13 amino acids. The CDR3 here is CASKSANTDTQYF. CDR3 coding DNA: TGTGCCAGTAAGAGCGCTAACACAGATACGCAGTATTTT.

The chain joins TRBV4-3 to TRBJ1-4, with TRBD1 matching over 10 bases. V shed 6 bases, J shed 4 bases, and the junction held 8 bases outside the gene matches. Per germline, CDR1 LGHNA and CDR2 YSLEER. The length of the CDR3 is 16 residues. The CDR3 DNA reads as TGCGCCAGCAGACAGAATGGACAGGGGGGTAATGAAAAACTGTTTTTT. Its translation is CASRQNGQGGNEKLFF.

The rearrangement joins TRBV20-1 to TRBJ1-1; TRBD1 might be the D (5 bases). The CDR3 consists of 11 residues. Germline CDR1 and CDR2: DFQATT and SNEGSKA (reference sequence). V was cut by 5 bases and J by 7 bases, with 11 bases left in between. Written as DNA, the CDR3 is TGCAGTGCTCTTAGGGGTGGTGAAGCTTTCTTT. Amino acid sequence: CSALRGGEAFF.

This chain links TRBV7-9 with TRBJ2-1, with 9 bases matching TRBD1. CDR1 and CDR2 from the germline V gene are SEHNR and FQNEAQ (reference sequence). This CDR3 contains 15 residues. J gave up 4 bases and V 7 bases, and 8 bases lay outside the gene matches. CDR3 amino acids: CASTTGGASYNEQFF. In nucleotides, the CDR3 is TGTGCCAGCACTACAGGGGGCGCATCGTACAATGAGCAGTTCTTC.

The gene calls are TRBV2 and TRBJ1-5; weak D call: TRBD1 (5 bases). CDR3 length: 14 residues. Germline values: CDR1 SNHLY, CDR2 FYNNEI. V was cut by 6 bases and J by 1 base, with 10 bases left in between. CDR3 protein: CASRGTSSNQPQHF. As DNA, the CDR3 is TGTGCCAGCAGAGGGACGTCGAGCAATCAGCCCCAGCATTTT.

The rearrangement links TRBV20-1 to TRBJ1-2; D gene unclear. The CDR3 covers 14 residues. The V end was cut by 6 bases, the J end by 1 base, with 15 bases between. Germline V lookup: CDR1 DFQATT, CDR2 SNEGSKA (reference sequence). Written as DNA, the CDR3 is TGCAGTGCCAGCCCGGCGTCCGGTAACTATGGCTACACCTTC. It specifies CSASPASGNYGYTF.

This clonotype was recorded a few times. The chain combines TRBV13 with TRBJ1-4; weak D call: TRBD1 (6 bases). The CDR3 runs 17 residues. Trimming pared 2 bases from V and 2 bases from J, leaving 15 bases between. Germline assignment: CDR1 PRHDT and CDR2 FYEKMQ (reference sequence). The CDR3 sequence is CASSLLSGEGTNEKLFF. Written as DNA, the CDR3 is TGTGCCAGCAGCTTACTCTCAGGGGAGGGTACTAATGAAAAACTGTTTTTT.

V usage is TRBV20-1 and J usage is TRBJ1-2, with 10 nucleotides matching TRBD1. This CDR3 contains 13 residues. CDR1 and CDR2 from the germline V gene are DFQATT and SNEGSKA (reference sequence). J lost 6 bases, V lost 4 bases, and 5 bases had no gene match. CDR3 sequence reads: CSATPGQGHGYTF. For the CDR3, the DNA is TGCAGTGCTACTCCGGGACAGGGGCATGGCTACACCTTC.

The J gene is TRBJ2-7, the V gene TRBV6-6, with 7 bases lining up with TRBD2. Trimming removed 6 bases from V and 0 bases from J; junction bases left unmatched: 8. This CDR3 contains 15 residues. The germline CDR1 and CDR2 sequences are MNHNY and SVGAGI (reference sequence). The CDR3 DNA is TGTGCCAGCAGCCTTAGCGGGTGGAGCTCCTACGAGCAGTACTTC. Protein sequence: CASSLSGWSSYEQYF.

This clonotype came up a few times. V and J are TRBV5-1 and TRBJ2-1, with unresolved D. Trimming removed 0 bases at V and 6 bases at J, with 10 bases between. In germline, CDR1 is SGHRS, CDR2 YFSETQ. This CDR3 has 14 amino acids. CDR3 residues: CASSLVPVSNEQFF. CDR3 in DNA: TGCGCCAGCAGCTTGGTACCCGTTAGCAATGAGCAGTTCTTC.

The genes are TRBV9 and TRBJ1-2; D is unresolved. Trimming took 0 bases from V and 1 from J, leaving 13 bases between them. Germline values: CDR1 SGDLS, CDR2 YYNGEE. This CDR3 region has 16 residues. CDR3 region: CASSVGRQPLNYGYTF. CDR3 nucleotides: TGTGCCAGCAGCGTAGGACGGCAGCCACTTAACTATGGCTACACCTTC.

This clonotype showed up just a few times. The chain is built from TRBV3-1 and TRBJ2-4; possible D gene TRBD2, 6 bases. Matching the DNA end better, TRBJ2-5 makes the J call doubtful. In germline, CDR1 is LGHDT, CDR2 YNNKEL (reference sequence). The CDR3 covers 16 residues. The CDR3 DNA follows: TGTGCCAGCAGCCAAGATTCGGAGGACTATCAAGAGACCCAGTACTTC. It translates to CASSQDSEDYQETQYF.

The chain has TRBV7-9 and TRBJ2-5; 9 bases map to TRBD1. Germline loops: CDR1 SEHNR, CDR2 FQNEAQ (reference sequence). V lost 0 bases to trimming and J lost 5 bases; unmatched junction nucleotides: 10. The CDR3 sequence is 17 residues long. This chain's CDR3 is CASSLAGTGRLKETQYF. CDR3 sequence (DNA): TGTGCCAGCAGCTTAGCCGGGACAGGGCGGCTCAAGGAGACCCAGTACTTC. Together with reference TRBV7-9 and TRBJ2-5, the CDR3 gives the full variable domain: DTGVSQNPRHKITKRGQNVTFRCDPISEHNRLYWYRQTLGQGPEFLTYFQNEAQLEKSRLLSDRFSAERPKGSFSTLEIQRTEQGDSAMYLCASSLAGTGRLKETQYFGPGTRLLVL.

This clonotype was seen more than once but under ten times. The V call is TRBV20-1, the J call TRBJ2-1; TRBD2 matches 7 bases. Germline trimming cut 5 bases from V and 8 bases from J; bases unmatched to any gene: 9. Germline V gene lookup returns CDR1 DFQATT and CDR2 SNEGSKA (reference sequence). The CDR3 spans 13 residues. The CDR3 spells CSAPARLADEQFF. CDR3 DNA sequence: TGCAGTGCTCCCGCCAGACTAGCCGATGAGCAGTTCTTC.

This clonotype has a handful of counts. The chain carries TRBV6-5 and TRBJ2-3; 7 bases fit TRBD1. Germline-derived CDR1 and CDR2 are MNHEY and SVGAGI. Unmatched junction bases numbered 8, after V lost 0 bases and J lost 5 bases. The length of the CDR3 is 16 residues. CDR3: CASSYSAGGSIDTQYF. The DNA of the CDR3 is TGTGCCAGCAGTTACTCGGCAGGGGGTTCGATAGATACGCAGTATTTT.

In DNA, the CDR3 is TGTGCCAGCAGTTACCTAGCGGGGGCGGCCCACGAGCAGTACTTC. Translating it yields CASSYLAGAAHEQYF. The V call is TRBV6-6, the J call TRBJ2-7; 10 bases fit TRBD2. CDR1 MNHNY and CDR2 SVGAGI come from the germline V gene (reference sequence). This CDR3 is 15 amino acids long. V shed 2 bases and J 5 bases; nucleotides not matched to a gene: 6.

This chain links TRBV3-1 with TRBJ2-6; D is uncertain. Trimming removed 1 base from V and 0 bases from J, with 16 bases in between. This CDR3 has 19 amino acids. The germline gives CDR1 LGHDT, CDR2 YNNKEL (reference sequence). The DNA of the CDR3 is TGTGCCAGCAGCCAAGCATTTGGCAGCCGACTCTCTGGGGCCAACGTCCTGACTTTC. Residues: CASSQAFGSRLSGANVLTF.

This clonotype came up once. This sequence joins TRBV7-9 and TRBJ1-2; D call uncertain. The V gene's germline CDR1 is SEHNR and CDR2 FQNEAQ (reference sequence). The CDR3 is made up of 14 amino acids. The germline V and J ends were trimmed by 1 base and 2 bases, with 8 bases remaining between them. The CDR3 sequence is CASSLVYGNYGYTF. In DNA, the CDR3 is TGTGCCAGCAGCTTAGTGTACGGAAACTATGGCTACACCTTC.